This T cell receptor beta chain emerged from a study of tumor and adjacent non-tumor tissue in lung cancer. Study summary: Samples averaged around 4 million productive TCRbeta reads each. Study-level findings and limits: Tumor tissue had significantly higher TCR diversity than normal lung.

As regards this clonotype: Its antigen is as yet unknown.

Three rounds of nested PCR, following a modified ARM-PCR protocol, produced the TCRbeta library. TCRdb re-called the multiplex PCR reads with MiXCR, one entry per CDR3 protein. The table lists about 200,000 distinct CDR3 sequences, 60% to 85% of them singletons. No cell sorting was done before RNA was extracted from the tissue. The CDR3 runs 12 residues. Trimming shortened V by 7 bases and J by 6 bases, and 15 bases separated the two germline ends. CDR1 SQVTM and CDR2 ANQGSEA come from the germline V gene. Material: lung tumor tissue. The genes are TRBV29-1 and TRBJ1-1; possible D gene TRBD1, 6 bases. The receptor comes from a man aged 55-75 years with non-small cell lung cancer. The CDR3 DNA reads as TGCAGCGGCCAAGAGGGGGAAGCTGAAGCTTTCTTT. Protein sequence: CSGQEGEAEAFF.